This T cell receptor (beta chain) was sequenced for a study of blood T cell repertoires in COVID-19. Study as a whole: Nucleic acid was either cDNA or gDNA, and it came from T cells, B-cell-depleted T cells, or PBMCs.

This clone has just a few counts. The authors' processing: Amplification of reference gene primers provided the estimated nucleated cell counts. Method: immunoSEQ multiplex PCR; TCRdb's copy keeps in-frame clones and lacks some. That table is the source of V, J and clone size, and D and trimming were worked out from the DNA. This repertoire shows fewer than 250,000 clones, over 80% found once; its top ten account for 7.8%. The CDR3 covers 16 residues. CDR1 is SGDLS and CDR2 is YYNGEE in the germline V gene. V was pared by 0 bases and J by 3 bases, with 6 bases of the junction left unmatched. Seattle enrolled patients during active infection and tracked them longitudinally.

V and J are TRBV9 and TRBJ2-5; 9 positions match TRBD2. The sequence came from a woman aged 55 to 70 with COVID-19, enrolled during active disease. Sequences were obtained from peripheral blood. The CDR3 DNA follows: TGTGCCAGCAGCGTAGGGGCGCGGGAGGGCGAAGAGACCCAGTACTTC. Encoded protein: CASSVGAREGEETQYF.